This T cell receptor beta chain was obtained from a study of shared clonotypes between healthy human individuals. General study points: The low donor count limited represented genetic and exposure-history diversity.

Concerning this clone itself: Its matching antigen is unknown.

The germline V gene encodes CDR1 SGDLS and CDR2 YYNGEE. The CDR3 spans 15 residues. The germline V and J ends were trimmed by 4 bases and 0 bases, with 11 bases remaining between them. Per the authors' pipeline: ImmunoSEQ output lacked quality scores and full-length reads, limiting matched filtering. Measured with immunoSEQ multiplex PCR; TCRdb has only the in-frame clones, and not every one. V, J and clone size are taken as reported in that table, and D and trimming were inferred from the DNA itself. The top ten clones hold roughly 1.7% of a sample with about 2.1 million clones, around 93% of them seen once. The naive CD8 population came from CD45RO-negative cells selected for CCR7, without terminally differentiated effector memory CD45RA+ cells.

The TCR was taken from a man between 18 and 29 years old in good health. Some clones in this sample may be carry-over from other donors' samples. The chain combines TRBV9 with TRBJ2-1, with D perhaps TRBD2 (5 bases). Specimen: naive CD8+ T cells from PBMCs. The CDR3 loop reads CASSTSRGSYNEQFF. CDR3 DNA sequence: TGTGCCAGCAGCACGTCCCGGGGCTCCTACAATGAGCAGTTCTTC. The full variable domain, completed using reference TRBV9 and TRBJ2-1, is DSGVTQTPKHLITATGQRVTLRCSPRSGDLSVYWYQQSLDQGLQFLIQYYNGEERAKGNILERFSAQQFPDLHSELNLSSLELGDSALYFCASSTSRGSYNEQFFGPGTRLTVL.